This T cell receptor (beta chain) emerged from a study of cytomegalovirus exposure and HLA in healthy donors. Primers for the PCR totalled 60 Vbeta and 13 Jbeta. This table comes from immunoSEQ multiplex PCR, and its TCRdb copy is limited to in-frame clones, with some not included. The sample lists under 200,000 clones; about 84% were seen once. There are 12 residues in the CDR3. Germline CDR1 and CDR2: GTSNPN and SVGIG (reference sequence). V gave up 4 bases and J gave up 7 bases, with 11 bases separating them. V gene TRBV30 combines with J gene TRBJ1-3; D unclear. The source of this sequence is a man in his fifties or sixties in good health and CMV-seronegative. The specimen sequenced was PBMCs. The CDR3, as DNA: TGTGCCTGGAAAGCCCCCGGGAACACCATATATTTT. Translating it yields CAWKAPGNTIYF.